This record concerns one TCR beta chain sequence. The target antigen is unknown. The data originate from a study of OX40 agonist ivuxolimab in advanced cancers. V lost 3 bases and J 1 base, leaving 14 bases between the germline ends. Germline V gene data show CDR1 as SGHRS and CDR2 as YFSETQ. This CDR3 comprises 15 residues. Study outcomes and limitations: Clonal expansion was seen in CD4+ and CD8+ blood T cells by week 6 at 0.1 to 3.0 mg/kg.

Sequencing used immunoSEQ multiplex PCR; TCRdb keeps in-frame clones, though not all of them. Counted here are 130,000 or so clones, about nine tenths occurring once; the ten biggest clones make up about 1%. The chain employs TRBV5-1 and TRBJ2-7; D assignment may be TRBD1 or TRBD2 (5 bases each). The sequenced sample was CD4+ or CD8+ T cells sorted from blood, obtained in a trial of the OX40 agonist ivuxolimab. This receptor was identified in an adult with an advanced solid tumor such as melanoma, head and neck, liver or kidney cancer. Written as DNA, the CDR3 is TGCGCCAGCAGCTACCGGGACGCAGGGTCCTACGAGCAGTACTTC. Protein product: CASSYRDAGSYEQYF.